The 22 T cell receptor beta chains listed next were all sequenced from one sample in a study of OX40 agonist ivuxolimab in advanced cancers. Generated by immunoSEQ multiplex PCR, the TCRdb table keeps only in-frame clones and is missing some. The profile shows approximately 32,000 clones, approximately 89% of them singletons. Material: CD4+ or CD8+ T cells sorted from blood, obtained in a trial of the OX40 agonist ivuxolimab. All receptors come from an adult with an advanced solid tumor such as melanoma, head and neck, liver or kidney cancer.

The V call is TRBV11-2, the J call TRBJ2-2; D gene uncertain. Trimming took off 1 base at V and 3 bases at J, with 3 bases between the two ends. This CDR3 spans 13 amino acids. CDR1 is SGHAT and CDR2 is FQNNGV in the germline V gene. The chain's CDR3 is CASSLVDTGELFF. The CDR3 DNA reads as TGTGCCAGCAGCTTAGTGGACACCGGGGAGCTGTTTTTT.

This clone was seen only once. In the same sample, other DNA sequences code for this CDR3. V and J are TRBV18 and TRBJ2-7; D may correspond to TRBD1 or TRBD2 (5 bases each). V gave up 3 bases and J gave up 2 bases, with 20 bases separating them. This CDR3 is built from 17 residues. CDR1 is KGHSH, CDR2 LQKENI, per germline. The DNA for the CDR3 is TGTGCCAGCTCACCGATCGGTGGGGGACCTGGCGCCTACGAGCAGTACTTC. Its translation: CASSPIGGGPGAYEQYF.

This chain links TRBV30 with TRBJ2-2, with D possibly TRBD2 on 6 matching bases. The CDR3 has 15 residues. V lost 4 bases, J lost 1 base, and 13 bases lay in between. CDR1 is GTSNPN, CDR2 SVGIG, per germline (reference sequence). The CDR3 is CAWKHRSGNTGELFF. The CDR3 DNA reads TGTGCCTGGAAGCATCGTAGCGGGAACACCGGGGAGCTGTTTTTT.

This rearrangement joins TRBV19 to TRBJ2-7, with TRBD1 identical over 8 bases. Germline V gene data show CDR1 as LNHDA and CDR2 as SQIVND (reference sequence). J was trimmed by 0 bases and V by 1 base; bases with no gene match: 2. This CDR3 spans 15 amino acids. The CDR3 reads CASSIAGQVSYEQYF. In DNA form, the CDR3 reads TGTGCCAGTAGTATAGCGGGACAGGTCTCCTACGAGCAGTACTTC. The entire variable domain, with the rest obtained from reference TRBV19 and TRBJ2-7, is as follows: DGGITQSPKYLFRKEGQNVTLSCEQNLNHDAMYWYRQDPGQGLRLIYYSQIVNDFQKGDIAEGYSVSREKKESFPLTVTSAQKNPTAFYLCASSIAGQVSYEQYFGPGTRLTVT.

This rearrangement joins TRBV7-2 to TRBJ2-1; TRBD2 agrees at 8 bases. V was pared by 5 bases and J by 8 bases, with 17 bases of the junction left unmatched. Germline CDR1 is SGHTA and CDR2 is FQGNSA. This CDR3 is 17 amino acids long. The CDR3 nucleotides read TGTGCCAGCAGCCCCCACCTGACTAGCGTGAGAGGTCATGAGCAGTTCTTC. Residues: CASSPHLTSVRGHEQFF.

The chain has TRBV7-3 and TRBJ2-5; 9 bases map to TRBD1. The germline V gene encodes CDR1 SGHTA and CDR2 FQGTGA. The V gene end was trimmed by 4 bases and the J gene end by 5 bases; junction bases not matched to a gene: 11. This CDR3 comprises 16 residues. In nucleotides, the CDR3 is TGTGCCAGCAGCTCCCGAACACAGGGGGCTGGGGAGACCCAGTACTTC. Its protein product is CASSSRTQGAGETQYF.

CDR3 sequence reads: CAISESRGLRSTGELFF. For the CDR3, the DNA is TGTGCCATCAGTGAGTCGAGGGGGCTGAGGAGCACCGGGGAGCTGTTTTTT. The rearrangement uses TRBV10-3 and TRBJ2-2; 7 positions agree with TRBD1. In germline, CDR1 is ENHRY, CDR2 SYGVKD. The CDR3 runs to 17 residues. J gave up 4 bases and V 0 bases, and 8 bases lay outside the gene matches.

The CDR3 region is CASSTTGNTGELFF. The DNA for the CDR3 is TGTGCCAGCTCGACGACAGGCAACACCGGGGAGCTGTTTTTT. The J gene is TRBJ2-2, the V gene TRBV18, with a weak D call TRBD1 (6 bases). Germline loops: CDR1 KGHSH, CDR2 LQKENI. The CDR3 has 14 amino acids. Trimming pared 6 bases from V and 2 bases from J, leaving 10 bases between.

The chain employs TRBV10-2 and TRBJ1-4, with 7 bases lining up with TRBD1. The CDR3 is 14 residues long. The germline CDR1 and CDR2 sequences are WSHSY and SAAADI. Unmatched junction bases numbered 1, after V lost 3 bases and J lost 3 bases. CDR3 bases: TGCGCCAGCAGTGACAGGGGGGCTAATGAAAAACTGTTTTTT. Translation: CASSDRGANEKLFF.

The chain joins TRBV28 to TRBJ1-5; perhaps TRBD1 as D (5 bases). V shed 6 bases and J shed 6 bases, with 15 bases lying between them. CDR3 length equals 14 residues. The V gene's germline CDR1 is MDHEN and CDR2 SYDVKM. CDR3 in DNA: TGTGCCAGCAGCTATACGACAGTTACTCAGCCCCAGCATTTT. Its protein product is CASSYTTVTQPQHF.

The chain couples TRBV7-2 to TRBJ2-7, with 7 bases fitting TRBD1. Germline CDR1 reads SGHTA; CDR2 reads FQGNSA. V was pared by 5 bases and J by 6 bases, with 7 bases of the junction left unmatched. The CDR3 runs 13 residues. The DNA for the CDR3 is TGTGCCAGCAGCCGACAGGGTCGGTCCGAGCAGTACTTC. It encodes CASSRQGRSEQYF. The full variable domain, in which reference TRBV7-2 and TRBJ2-7 provide the parts outside the CDR3, is GAGVSQSPSNKVTEKGKDVELRCDPISGHTALYWYRQSLGQGLEFLIYFQGNSAPDKSGLPSDRFSAERTGGSVSTLTIQRTQQEDSAVYLCASSRQGRSEQYFGPGTRLTVT.

The chain combines TRBV7-3 with TRBJ1-2, with TRBD1 matching over 9 bases. The V segment lost 0 bases and the J segment 8 bases; nucleotides outside the gene matches: 7. The CDR3 consists of 15 residues. The germline gives CDR1 SGHTA, CDR2 FQGTGA. CDR3 sequence: CASSLTSGTGKGYTF. The CDR3 DNA sequence: TGTGCCAGCAGCTTAACGTCCGGGACAGGGAAGGGCTACACCTTC.

This chain uses TRBV9 with TRBJ1-3, with D uncertain. The CDR3 totals 13 residues. Trimming stripped 4 bases from V and 3 bases from J, with 8 bases between. The germline gives CDR1 SGDLS, CDR2 YYNGEE. CDR3 sequence reads: CASSLAIGNTIYF. The CDR3 coding sequence is TGTGCCAGCAGCTTAGCAATTGGAAACACCATATATTTT.

V is TRBV5-1 and J is TRBJ2-1; 7 positions agree with TRBD2. CDR1 and CDR2 (germline): SGHRS, YFSETQ. The CDR3 length is 16 residues. Losses at the gene ends were 4 bases for V and 8 bases for J; bases not matched to a gene: 15. CDR3 protein: CASSRGTGTTYDEQFF. For the CDR3, the DNA is TGCGCCAGCAGCAGGGGCACCGGGACTACCTATGATGAGCAGTTCTTC.

The chain has TRBV12-5 and TRBJ2-5; D not certain. From germline, CDR1 is LGHNT and CDR2 FRNRAP. Trimming left V 5 bases short and J 5 bases short, with 9 bases between. CDR3 length equals 12 residues. This CDR3 reads CASGPFPETQYF. For the CDR3, the DNA is TGTGCTAGTGGTCCATTTCCCGAGACCCAGTACTTC.

This rearrangement joins TRBV6-5 to TRBJ2-1, with 8 bases lining up with TRBD2. CDR3 size: 13 residues. The junction had 9 bases not matched to a gene; V was cut back by 8 bases and J by 9 bases. Looked up from germline, CDR1 is MNHEY and CDR2 is SVGAGI. The CDR3 region is CASQAPGGGEQFF. The CDR3, as DNA: TGTGCCAGCCAGGCTCCGGGAGGGGGTGAGCAGTTCTTC.

The CDR3 coding sequence is TGCGCCAGCGCAGGAACCGACCCATTTGTATACGAGCAGTACTTC. This sequence encodes CASAGTDPFVYEQYF. V gene TRBV5-1 combines with J gene TRBJ2-7; unclear D gene. The V and J ends lost 7 bases and 4 bases respectively, with 21 bases between them. Germline V gene data show CDR1 as SGHRS and CDR2 as YFSETQ. This CDR3 is 15 amino acids long.

CDR3 amino acids: CASSVSDRGSYEQYF. The CDR3 bases are TGTGCCAGCAGCGTATCGGACAGGGGTTCCTACGAGCAGTACTTC. The rearrangement joins TRBV9 to TRBJ2-7; 9 bases match TRBD1. J was trimmed by 1 base and V by 1 base; bases with no gene match: 3. CDR3 length: 15 residues. CDR1 is SGDLS, CDR2 YYNGEE, per germline.

V and J are TRBV5-6 and TRBJ1-4, with D maybe TRBD1 (6 bases). From germline, CDR1 is SGHDT and CDR2 YYEEEE. V was trimmed by 4 bases and J by 8 bases, leaving 12 bases between them. The CDR3 runs 13 residues. CDR3 coding DNA: TGTGCCAGCAGCCAAGGGAGGGGGGAAAAACTGTTTTTT. Its translation is CASSQGRGEKLFF.

Comments on this clone: The sample contains more than one DNA sequence encoding this CDR3. The V and J genes are TRBV6-5 and TRBJ2-7; 9 bases agree with TRBD1. With 8 bases clipped from V and 3 bases from J, the junction kept 8 bases outside the gene matches. CDR1 is MNHEY and CDR2 is SVGAGI in the germline V gene. This CDR3 has 14 amino acids. CDR3 sequence reads: CASSPDRGLYEQYF. The CDR3 nucleotides are TGTGCCAGCTCCCCGGACAGGGGCCTCTACGAGCAGTACTTC.

V usage is TRBV19 and J usage is TRBJ1-4; 9 nucleotides align to TRBD1. V gave up 7 bases and J gave up 7 bases; unmatched junction bases: 10. The germline CDR1 and CDR2 sequences are LNHDA and SQIVND (reference sequence). CDR3 size: 15 residues. The CDR3 sequence is CASNLRDRVVEKLFF. The CDR3 nucleotides are TGTGCCAGTAACCTCCGGGACAGGGTTGTTGAAAAACTGTTTTTT.

The chain links TRBV7-7 to TRBJ2-1, with TRBD2 identical over 11 bases. Germline V gene lookup returns CDR1 SSHAT and CDR2 FNYEAQ (reference sequence). The length of the CDR3 is 14 residues. The ends lost 5 bases at V and 10 bases at J; junction bases unmatched: 7. CDR3 protein: CASSPGTSGQEQFF. In DNA form, the CDR3 reads TGTGCCAGCAGCCCAGGGACTAGCGGCCAGGAGCAGTTCTTC. The variable domain in full, completed from reference TRBV7-7 and TRBJ2-1, reads GAGVSQSPRYKVTKRGQDVTLRCDPISSHATLYWYQQALGQGPEFLTYFNYEAQPDKSGLPSDRFSAERPEGSISTLTIQRTEQRDSAMYRCASSPGTSGQEQFFGPGTRLTVL.